This entry lists 31 T cell receptor beta chains sequenced from one sample in a study of beta chain features in type 1 diabetes. Expressed TCRB transcripts were sequenced because the entire RNA isolate underwent reverse transcription. Libraries were prepared by immunoSEQ multiplex PCR; TCRdb keeps only in-frame clonotypes and omits some of them. The data show about 220,000 clones, 9.5% to 13% seen once. The sequencing input was central memory CD4+ T cells from blood. These receptors originate from a man younger than 30 in good health.

This clone has ten or more counts. Other DNA sequences in the sample encode the same CDR3. The CDR3: CAISETAAQETQYF. CDR3 DNA sequence: TGTGCCATCAGTGAGACGGCAGCACAAGAGACCCAGTACTTC. The J gene is TRBJ2-5, the V gene TRBV10-3; the D is unclear. CDR3 length: 14 amino acids. From germline, CDR1 is ENHRY and CDR2 SYGVKD. Between the trimmed V and J ends, which lost 2 bases and 2 bases, there was a span of 9 bases.

This clone was counted a few times. Other DNA sequences within the sample encode an identical CDR3. V and J are TRBV9 and TRBJ2-5; D is possibly TRBD2 (6 bases). The CDR3 has 17 residues. Between the trimmed V and J ends, which lost 2 bases and 4 bases, there was a span of 21 bases. In germline, CDR1 is SGDLS, CDR2 YYNGEE. In DNA form, the CDR3 reads TGTGCCAGCAGCGTTGGACCCCTGGGGGGAGGAGGAGAGACCCAGTACTTC. This gives the protein CASSVGPLGGGGETQYF. Full variable domain (outside the CDR3, taken from reference TRBV9 and TRBJ2-5): DSGVTQTPKHLITATGQRVTLRCSPRSGDLSVYWYQQSLDQGLQFLIQYYNGEERAKGNILERFSAQQFPDLHSELNLSSLELGDSALYFCASSVGPLGGGGETQYFGPGTRLLVL.

This clone was observed many times. V gene TRBV30 combines with J gene TRBJ1-3, with D maybe TRBD1 (5 bases). This CDR3 has 15 residues. Germline V gene lookup returns CDR1 GTSNPN and CDR2 SVGIG (reference sequence). The V and J ends lost 2 bases and 7 bases respectively, with 18 bases between them. CDR3 protein: CAWSKRTGGGNTIYF. CDR3 in DNA: TGTGCCTGGAGTAAACGGACTGGCGGGGGTAACACCATATATTTT.

The chain recombines TRBV7-9 with TRBJ2-1; no firm D call. The CDR3 is 14 amino acids. With 4 bases removed from V and 7 bases from J, the gap between germline ends came to 14 bases. Looked up from germline, CDR1 is SEHNR and CDR2 is FQNEAQ (reference sequence). The CDR3 bases are TGTGCCAGCAGCTCCTCGGCGGCATCGAATGAGCAGTTCTTC. It yields the protein CASSSSAASNEQFF.

J is TRBJ1-2 and V is TRBV25-1, with D perhaps matching TRBD1 (6 bases). The ends were cut back, 3 bases at V and 6 bases at J, with 11 bases in the middle. The CDR3 runs 13 residues. CDR1 is MGHDK, CDR2 SYGVNS, per germline. The CDR3 nucleotides are TGTGCCAGCAGTGAGGCAGGGGCGGATGGCTACACCTTC. This sequence encodes CASSEAGADGYTF.

This clone was recorded a few times. The J gene is TRBJ1-1, the V gene TRBV4-2, with D possibly TRBD1 on 6 matching bases. Germline CDR1 and CDR2: LGHNA and YNFKEQ. V gave up 4 bases and J gave up 4 bases, with 16 bases separating them. The CDR3 runs to 15 residues. Here the CDR3 reads CASSLDRSGGTEAFF. The CDR3 DNA reads as TGTGCCAGCAGCCTCGACAGGAGTGGTGGCACTGAAGCTTTCTTT.

The chain joins TRBV5-4 to TRBJ2-1; 14 nucleotides match TRBD2. Germline values: CDR1 SGHNT, CDR2 YYREEE (reference sequence). The CDR3 is made up of 17 amino acids. The trim removed 3 bases at V and 6 bases at J, leaving 8 bases unmatched. CDR3 nucleotides: TGTGCCAGCAGCTCCTCCGGACTAGCGGGAGGCTTCAATGAGCAGTTCTTC. Its translation: CASSSSGLAGGFNEQFF.

This clone was observed many times. The V call is TRBV20-1, the J call TRBJ2-1, with no clear D. The CDR3 is 10 residues long. V lost 4 bases to trimming and J lost 9 bases, with 7 bases between them. The germline V gene encodes CDR1 DFQATT and CDR2 SNEGSKA (reference sequence). CDR3 loop: CSAKLVEQFF. CDR3 coding DNA: TGCAGTGCTAAGTTGGTTGAGCAGTTCTTC.

V and J are TRBV4-3 and TRBJ2-5; no firm D call. CDR1 is LGHNA, CDR2 YSLEER, per germline. The CDR3 is 13 residues long. The V gene lost 4 bases and the J gene lost 0 bases, with 6 bases spanning the gap. The CDR3: CASSLGHQETQYF. The CDR3 nucleotides read TGCGCCAGCAGCCTCGGGCACCAAGAGACCCAGTACTTC.

Concerning this clone itself: One junction end disagrees with the germline gene, perhaps due to a read error. The V call is TRBV4-2, the J call TRBJ2-2, with TRBD1 matching 9 bases. The CDR3 covers 15 residues. Germline lookup yields CDR1 LGHNA and CDR2 YNFKEQ. The CDR3 DNA is TGTGCCAGCAGCCTATGGACAGGGGTTGACGGGGAGCTGTCTTTT. This gives the protein CASSLWTGVDGELSF.

This clone was seen a handful of times. This CDR3 reads CSVEQRIRNTEAFF. CDR3 nucleotides: TGCAGCGTGGAGCAGAGAATTAGAAACACTGAAGCTTTCTTT. The chain is built from TRBV29-1 and TRBJ1-1; D gene uncertain. V was pared by 6 bases and J by 2 bases, with 16 bases between. This CDR3 is built from 14 residues. The V gene's germline CDR1 is SQVTM and CDR2 ANQGSEA.

The chain uses TRBV29-1 and TRBJ2-5; 7 bases map to TRBD1. J was trimmed by 4 bases and V by 5 bases; bases with no gene match: 1. The CDR3 runs 11 residues. Germline V CDR1 and CDR2: SQVTM, ANQGSEA. The CDR3 loop reads CSVNRGETQYF. The CDR3 DNA reads TGCAGCGTTAACAGGGGAGAGACCCAGTACTTC.

The gene calls are TRBV4-2 and TRBJ2-5, with D possibly being TRBD2 (6 bases). CDR3 size: 16 residues. CDR1 LGHNA and CDR2 YNFKEQ come from the germline V gene. V was pared by 1 base and J by 7 bases, with 19 bases between. CDR3 sequence reads: CASSQGGGWDQATQYF. Here the CDR3 DNA reads TGTGCCAGCAGCCAAGGGGGAGGTTGGGACCAGGCGACCCAGTACTTC.

This clone was found a few times. J is TRBJ1-4 and V is TRBV28; 7 nucleotides agree with TRBD1. The germline gives CDR1 MDHEN, CDR2 SYDVKM. This CDR3 spans 13 amino acids. V dropped 7 bases and J dropped 6; count of bases not matched to a gene: 5. This chain's CDR3 is CASKGQWDEKLFF. In nucleotides, the CDR3 is TGTGCCAGCAAGGGACAGTGGGATGAAAAACTGTTTTTT. Full variable domain (rest looked up from reference TRBV28 and TRBJ1-4): DVKVTQSSRYLVKRTGEKVFLECVQDMDHENMFWYRQDPGLGLRLIYFSYDVKMKEKGDIPEGYSVSREKKERFSLILESASTNQTSMYLCASKGQWDEKLFFGSGTQLSVL.

This clone was observed many times. The rearrangement uses TRBV2 and TRBJ2-3, with 8 bases lining up with TRBD2. The CDR3 extends over 14 amino acids. Trimming at V came to 5 bases and at J to 2 bases, leaving 3 bases not matched to a gene. Germline V gene sequence: CDR1 SNHLY, CDR2 FYNNEI. The CDR3: CASSLLAVTDTQYF. The CDR3 bases are TGTGCCAGCAGTCTACTAGCGGTCACAGATACGCAGTATTTT.

This clone turned up a few times. The chain combines TRBV21-1 with TRBJ2-5; the table's TRBD2 call for D was not verified on the DNA. TRBV21-1 is a known pseudogene. The CDR3 contains 16 residues. In DNA, the CDR3 is TGTGCCAGCAGCAAAGAGGCTAGCGGGTTAAAAGAGACCCAGTACTTC. It is translated as CASSKEASGLKETQYF.

The rearrangement links TRBV18 to TRBJ2-5, with D unclear. V gave up 3 bases and J gave up 1 base, with 6 bases separating them. Looked up from germline, CDR1 is KGHSH and CDR2 is LQKENI. CDR3 length: 13 residues. DNA for the CDR3: TGTGCCAGCTCACCGTACTCCCAAGAGACCCAGTACTTC. The encoded protein is CASSPYSQETQYF.

This clone was seen more than once but under ten times. This chain joins TRBV30 and TRBJ2-1; no definite D call. Trimming left V 5 bases short and J 4 bases short, with 6 bases between. CDR1 GTSNPN and CDR2 SVGIG come from the germline V gene (reference sequence). The CDR3 runs 11 residues. The CDR3 region is CAWGPYNEQFF. CDR3 nucleotide sequence: TGTGCCTGGGGACCTTACAATGAGCAGTTCTTC.

V is TRBV27 and J is TRBJ1-2; 8 bases fit TRBD1. Germline V gives CDR1 MNHEY, CDR2 SMNVEV (reference sequence). The V gene end was trimmed by 4 bases and the J gene end by 2 bases; junction bases not matched to a gene: 3. This CDR3 has 14 residues. The CDR3 DNA sequence: TGTGCCAGCAGTTCTCGACAGGGGAACTATGGCTACACCTTC. Its protein product is CASSSRQGNYGYTF.

The sample holds a few counts of this clone. The V call is TRBV30, the J call TRBJ2-5; 11 bases agree with TRBD2. Unmatched junction bases numbered 10, after V lost 0 bases and J lost 4 bases. The CDR3 has 17 amino acids. Germline values: CDR1 GTSNPN, CDR2 SVGIG (reference sequence). The CDR3 coding sequence is TGTGCCTGGAGTGTTATAGCGGGAGGGGGATACCCAGAGACCCAGTACTTC. As protein: CAWSVIAGGGYPETQYF.

This clone came up a few times. The rearrangement links TRBV27 to TRBJ1-5, with 8 bases fitting TRBD1. Trimming at V came to 5 bases and at J to 3 bases, leaving 9 bases not matched to a gene. The CDR3 contains 16 residues. Germline CDR1 and CDR2: MNHEY and SMNVEV (reference sequence). The DNA of the CDR3 is TGTGCCAGCAGTACTACGCGACAGGGGAACAATCAGCCCCAGCATTTT. Translated, it gives CASSTTRQGNNQPQHF.

This clone was counted between two and nine times. This chain uses TRBV29-1 with TRBJ2-7; 7 bases match TRBD1. Trimming took 6 bases from V and 0 from J; bases not matched to a gene: 2. Germline V gene lookup returns CDR1 SQVTM and CDR2 ANQGSEA. The CDR3 has 12 residues. CDR3 in amino acids: CSVQGPSYEQYF. CDR3 DNA sequence: TGCAGCGTACAGGGGCCCTCCTACGAGCAGTACTTC.

V is TRBV4-3 and J is TRBJ2-5; 7 bases are shared with TRBD1. Germline trimming cut 2 bases from V and 1 base from J; bases unmatched to any gene: 7. The germline V gene has CDR1 LGHNA and CDR2 YSLEER. The CDR3 covers 16 residues. The CDR3 bases are TGCGCCAGCAGCCAACTGACAGGGATGGGCCAAGAGACCCAGTACTTC. As protein: CASSQLTGMGQETQYF.

A word on this clone: An end of the junction differs from the germline gene, which may be a read error. The CDR3 is CASSKDRGETQYF. CDR3 DNA: TGTGCCAGCAGCAAAGACCGGGGGGAGACCCAGTACTTC. The chain has TRBV4-2 and TRBJ2-5; TRBD2 might be the D (6 bases). The CDR3 extends over 13 amino acids. Germline values: CDR1 LGHNA, CDR2 YNFKEQ.

This clone has at least ten counts. V usage is TRBV27 and J usage is TRBJ2-3, with TRBD2 matching over 7 bases. Germline lookup yields CDR1 MNHEY and CDR2 SMNVEV (reference sequence). Trimming at V came to 6 bases and at J to 1 base, leaving 10 bases not matched to a gene. CDR3 length: 16 residues. The CDR3 nucleotides read TGTGCCAGCAGGCCTTCGGGGGGAGTGGGCACAGATACGCAGTATTTT. It codes for CASRPSGGVGTDTQYF.

This clone has a handful of counts. The rearrangement uses TRBV5-1 and TRBJ2-3, with TRBD2 matching over 8 bases. This CDR3 comprises 16 residues. Per germline, CDR1 SGHRS and CDR2 YFSETQ. Trimming at V came to 0 bases and at J to 4 bases, leaving 7 bases not matched to a gene. The CDR3: CASSLAPGGPSDTQYF. CDR3 DNA: TGCGCCAGCAGCTTGGCTCCGGGAGGGCCTTCAGATACGCAGTATTTT.

This clone was counted between two and nine times. The V and J genes are TRBV28 and TRBJ2-5; no definite D call. The CDR3 length is 12 residues. V dropped 6 bases and J dropped 4 bases, with 9 bases sitting between them. Germline values: CDR1 MDHEN, CDR2 SYDVKM. CDR3 loop: CASRGSGETQYF. DNA of the CDR3: TGTGCCAGCAGGGGATCGGGAGAGACCCAGTACTTC.

This clone turned up a few times. The gene calls are TRBV7-2 and TRBJ2-5; no reliable D call. Germline CDR1 reads SGHTA; CDR2 reads FQGNSA. V gave up 4 bases and J gave up 3 bases, with 6 bases separating them. The CDR3 has 12 amino acids. The CDR3 loop is CASSSPKETQYF. CDR3 coding DNA: TGTGCCAGCAGCTCCCCGAAAGAGACCCAGTACTTC. Together with reference TRBV7-2 and TRBJ2-5, the CDR3 gives the full variable domain: GAGVSQSPSNKVTEKGKDVELRCDPISGHTALYWYRQSLGQGLEFLIYFQGNSAPDKSGLPSDRFSAERTGGSVSTLTIQRTQQEDSAVYLCASSSPKETQYFGPGTRLLVL.

V usage is TRBV7-2 and J usage is TRBJ2-2; possibly TRBD2 for D (6 bases). V gave up 1 base and J gave up 4 bases, with 7 bases separating them. Germline V gene lookup returns CDR1 SGHTA and CDR2 FQGNSA. The CDR3 runs 14 residues. DNA of the CDR3: TGTGCCAGCAGCTTAGGGACTACCACCGGGGAGCTGTTTTTT. Protein product: CASSLGTTTGELFF.

The chain combines TRBV4-1 with TRBJ1-1; D remains unclear. V lost 4 bases to trimming and J lost 3 bases, with 12 bases between them. This CDR3 region has 14 residues. The germline V gene has CDR1 MGHRA and CDR2 YSYEKL. The CDR3 loop is CASSLRVGDTEAFF. The CDR3 nucleotides are TGCGCCAGCAGCCTACGAGTGGGCGACACTGAAGCTTTCTTT.

This clone was counted only a few times. The chain uses TRBV7-2 and TRBJ2-2; possibly TRBD1 for D (5 bases). Trimming stripped 1 base from V and 8 bases from J, with 11 bases between. The CDR3 sequence is 14 residues long. Germline V gene lookup returns CDR1 SGHTA and CDR2 FQGNSA. The CDR3 DNA follows: TGTGCCAGCAGCTTAGTTTACCGACAGGGGGAGCTGTTTTTT. It translates to CASSLVYRQGELFF.